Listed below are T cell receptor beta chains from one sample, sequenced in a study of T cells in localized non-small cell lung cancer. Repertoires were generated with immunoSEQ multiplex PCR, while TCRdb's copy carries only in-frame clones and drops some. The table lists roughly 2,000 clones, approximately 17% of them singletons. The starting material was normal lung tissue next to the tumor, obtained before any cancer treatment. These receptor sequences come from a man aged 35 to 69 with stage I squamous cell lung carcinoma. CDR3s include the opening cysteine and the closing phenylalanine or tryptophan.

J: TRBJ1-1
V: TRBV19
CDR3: CASSGKHHTEAFF

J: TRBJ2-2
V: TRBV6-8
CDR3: CAISPGTADRGELFF

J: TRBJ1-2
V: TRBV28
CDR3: CASTDLNYGYTF

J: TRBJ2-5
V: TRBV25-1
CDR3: CASSATGARETQYF

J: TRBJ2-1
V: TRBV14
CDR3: CASSPTGRGGPGDNEQFF

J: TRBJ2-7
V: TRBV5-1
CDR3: CASRATGGPYEQYF

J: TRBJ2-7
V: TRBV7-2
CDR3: CASSLVGTYEQYF

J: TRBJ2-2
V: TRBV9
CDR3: CASSVVSVSGGELFF

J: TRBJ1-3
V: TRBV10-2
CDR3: CASSDWFISGNTIYF

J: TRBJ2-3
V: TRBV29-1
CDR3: CSAPGDTDTQYF

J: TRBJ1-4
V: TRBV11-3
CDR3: CASSLDSRSEKLFF

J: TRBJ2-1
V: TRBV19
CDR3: CASRATRAPTEQFF